These 18 T cell receptor beta chains were all obtained from the same sample, sequenced in a study of cytomegalovirus exposure and HLA in healthy donors (dated by TCRdb to about 2017). Receptor amplification or capture employed the immunoSEQ multiplex PCR assay. The multiplex PCR relied on a mix of 60 forward primers for TCR Vbeta segments and 13 reverse primers for TCR Jbeta segments. In TCRdb, the immuneACCESS table is reduced to in-frame sequences with V and J assigned. These tables do not hold every clone; where another copy was compared, an unresolved V gene accounts for under half, and the others remain unexplained. Here the sample has around 230,000 clones; roughly 78% occur a single time. The ten top clones hold approximately 0.47% of the sample. The specimen was PBMCs. The receptors shown here come from a boy aged 5-17 years in good health and CMV-seronegative.

The gene calls are TRBV5-6 and TRBJ2-1; D perhaps matches TRBD2 (6 bases). The V gene's germline CDR1 is SGHDT and CDR2 YYEEEE. Trimming removed 7 bases at V and 12 bases at J, with 20 bases between. The CDR3 sequence is 13 residues long. DNA of the CDR3: TGTGCCAGCGGCGATGGGGGGTCCCAGGGGCAGTTCTTC. This sequence encodes CASGDGGSQGQFF.

The chain couples TRBV6-1 to TRBJ2-7; no clear D. V shed 7 bases and J shed 0 bases, with 16 bases lying between them. Germline V CDR1 and CDR2: MNHNS, SASEGT. This CDR3 contains 15 residues. CDR3 sequence: CASIHGERSSYEQYF. The CDR3 nucleotides are TGTGCCAGCATACATGGCGAAAGGAGCTCCTACGAGCAGTACTTC.

This chain uses TRBV6-4 with TRBJ2-3, with a tentative D call TRBD1 (6 bases). This CDR3 comprises 13 residues. Trimming pared 6 bases from V and 2 bases from J, leaving 9 bases between. Per germline, CDR1 MRHNA and CDR2 SNTAGT. The CDR3 coding sequence is TGTGCCAGCAGCACAGGGAACACAGATACGCAGTATTTT. It encodes CASSTGNTDTQYF.

The sample holds one count of this clone. The chain recombines TRBV30 with TRBJ1-4; weak D call: TRBD1 (6 bases). With 3 bases removed from V and 6 bases from J, the gap between germline ends came to 20 bases. The germline V gene has CDR1 GTSNPN and CDR2 SVGIG (reference sequence). The CDR3 is 16 amino acids. CDR3 DNA sequence: TGTGCCTGGAGGGGGGGGACATCTACCGATTATGAAAAACTGTTTTTT. Residues: CAWRGGTSTDYEKLFF.

This clone was seen only once. The chain uses TRBV7-9 and TRBJ1-1, with TRBD1 matching over 8 bases. J was trimmed by 4 bases and V by 5 bases; bases with no gene match: 9. CDR1 is SEHNR and CDR2 is FQNEAQ in the germline V gene (reference sequence). The CDR3 is made up of 15 amino acids. The DNA of the CDR3 is TGTGCCAGCAGCCGATCGACAGGGGTGGGCACTGAAGCTTTCTTT. It specifies CASSRSTGVGTEAFF.

A remark on this clone: One end of the junction fails to match germline, which may point to a read error. The chain recombines TRBV4-2 with TRBJ2-3; D is possibly TRBD2 (5 bases). Germline CDR1 reads LGHNA; CDR2 reads YNFKEQ. The CDR3 runs 14 residues. The CDR3 region has the DNA TGTGCCAGCAGGCAAGGTCGGGACACAGATACGCAGTATTTT. This translates into CASRQGRDTDTQYF.

V and J are TRBV27 and TRBJ2-5, with a tentative D call TRBD2 (5 bases). The last part of the DNA fits TRBJ2-7 better; the J call may be wrong. There are 12 residues in the CDR3. Germline CDR1 MNHEY, CDR2 SMNVEV (reference sequence). Here the CDR3 DNA reads TGTGCCAGCAGTTTAACGGGAACCGAGCAGTACTTC. Protein: CASSLTGTEQYF.

The chain couples TRBV29-1 to TRBJ2-3, with 16 bases matching TRBD2. V gave up 7 bases and J gave up 3 bases; unmatched junction bases: 4. The germline CDR1 and CDR2 sequences are SQVTM and ANQGSEA. CDR3 length: 15 amino acids. In DNA form, the CDR3 reads TGCAGCGCCTCGGGACTAGCGGGGGGGACAGATACGCAGTATTTT. Protein sequence: CSASGLAGGTDTQYF.

This clone was picked up a small number of times. The J gene is TRBJ1-2, the V gene TRBV10-1; 7 nucleotides line up with TRBD1. Germline V CDR1 and CDR2: WNHNN, SYGVQD (reference sequence). Losses at the gene ends were 2 bases for V and 4 bases for J; bases not matched to a gene: 4. The length of the CDR3 is 14 residues. The CDR3 loop reads CASSEPGQSYGYTF. The CDR3, as DNA: TGCGCCAGCAGTGAGCCGGGACAGAGCTATGGCTACACCTTC.

J is TRBJ2-7 and V is TRBV27; 7 nucleotides align to TRBD1. The CDR3 contains 19 residues. Germline V lookup: CDR1 MNHEY, CDR2 SMNVEV (reference sequence). The V gene end was trimmed by 8 bases and the J gene end by 0 bases; junction bases not matched to a gene: 22. CDR3 sequence (DNA): TGTGCCAGCTGTCAGGGTGTACCCAGGTCCAGGGGGTTCTCCTACGAGCAGTACTTC. Protein sequence: CASCQGVPRSRGFSYEQYF.

V usage is TRBV9 and J usage is TRBJ2-3; perhaps TRBD2 as D (5 bases). The CDR3 sequence is 14 residues long. Per germline, CDR1 SGDLS and CDR2 YYNGEE. Trimming shortened V by 2 bases and J by 8 bases, and 15 bases separated the two germline ends. CDR3 sequence: CASSVGELLRTQYF. The CDR3 nucleotides are TGTGCCAGCAGCGTTGGGGAGCTTCTTCGTACGCAGTATTTT.

This clone appeared a few times. The chain is built from TRBV30 and TRBJ1-1; D not certain. CDR3 length: 12 amino acids. V was pared by 2 bases and J by 3 bases, with 7 bases between. CDR1 and CDR2 (germline): GTSNPN, SVGIG (reference sequence). Here the CDR3 DNA reads TGTGCCTGGAGTCAACGGGACACTGAAGCTTTCTTT. Translated: CAWSQRDTEAFF.

The chain has TRBV15 and TRBJ2-5; TRBD1 might be the D (5 bases). With the DNA end fitting TRBJ2-7 better, the J assignment may be wrong. The V gene's germline CDR1 is LNHNV and CDR2 YYDKDF (reference sequence). This CDR3 is 15 amino acids long. The CDR3 DNA reads as TGTGCCACCAGCAGAGACTGGGGCTGGTCCTACGAGCAGTACTTC. It translates to CATSRDWGWSYEQYF.

The genes are TRBV5-1 and TRBJ2-7; 11 bases are shared with TRBD2. This CDR3 spans 14 amino acids. V trimming: 0 bases; J trimming: 6 bases; junction bases outside the gene matches: 2. Germline CDR1 is SGHRS and CDR2 is YFSETQ. CDR3 in amino acids: CASSLDLAGGEQYF. CDR3 in DNA: TGCGCCAGCAGCTTGGACCTAGCGGGGGGCGAGCAGTACTTC.

This clone showed up just a few times. V and J are TRBV30 and TRBJ1-5; possibly TRBD1 for D (6 bases). This CDR3 is built from 14 residues. The V end was cut by 4 bases, the J end by 2 bases, with 12 bases between. Germline CDR1 and CDR2: GTSNPN and SVGIG (reference sequence). This CDR3 reads CAWNHRVGNQPQHF. CDR3 in DNA: TGTGCCTGGAACCACAGGGTGGGCAATCAGCCCCAGCATTTT. Full variable domain (rest looked up from reference TRBV30 and TRBJ1-5): SQTIHQWPATLVQPVGSPLSLECTVEGTSNPNLYWYRQAAGRGLQLLFYSVGIGQISSEVPQNLSASRPQDRQFILSSKKLLLSDSGFYLCAWNHRVGNQPQHFGDGTRLSIL.

Turning to this clone: This CDR3 fails to terminate in the conserved phenylalanine or tryptophan, so it likely reflects a read error. This sequence joins TRBV6-1 and TRBJ1-2; D gene uncertain. CDR1 and CDR2 (germline): MNHNS, SASEGT. The CDR3 runs to 13 residues. Between the trimmed V and J ends, which lost 8 bases and 4 bases, there was a span of 14 bases. The chain's CDR3 is CASEEGRAYGYTL. The CDR3 DNA reads as TGTGCCAGCGAGGAAGGGAGGGCCTATGGCTACACCCTC.

This clone has just one count. One junction end does not reproduce the germline sequence, and a read error may be involved. V gene TRBV4-2 combines with J gene TRBJ1-5; D is ambiguous. CDR3 length: 16 residues. Germline CDR1 is LGHNA and CDR2 is YNFKEQ. The CDR3 loop is CASSQVGGQSHQPRHF. The CDR3, as DNA: TGTGCCAGCAGCCAAGTAGGTGGGCAGTCCCATCAGCCCCGGCATTTT.

The rearrangement joins TRBV5-8 to TRBJ1-1; D is unclear. From germline, CDR1 is SGHTS and CDR2 YDEGEE. The CDR3 contains 14 residues. V was pared by 0 bases and J by 1 base, with 7 bases between. The chain's CDR3 is CASSLGPGNTEAFF. The CDR3 DNA sequence: TGTGCCAGCAGCTTGGGGCCGGGGAACACTGAAGCTTTCTTT. The complete variable domain, with remaining parts taken from reference TRBV5-8 and TRBJ1-1, reads EAGVTQSPTHLIKTRGQQATLRCSPISGHTSVYWYQQALGLGLQFLLWYDEGEERNRGNFPPRFSGRQFPNYSSELNVNALELEDSALYLCASSLGPGNTEAFFGQGTRLTVV.